These 4 T cell receptor beta chains originate from one sample sequenced in a study of shared T cell receptors in the human thymus. TCRdb keeps only in-frame clones here, not all; method: immunoSEQ multiplex PCR. The repertoire holds about 660,000 clones, with 70% to 90% as singletons. The sample was also linked to a second study, of human thymus T cells.

Sequencing used thymocytes. These receptors were taken from a boy in the first two years of life with a congenital heart defect.

This sequence joins TRBV30 and TRBJ1-1; a weak D match, TRBD1 (5 bases). Germline CDR1 is GTSNPN and CDR2 is SVGIG (reference sequence). The CDR3 loop spans 14 amino acids. V gave up 0 bases and J gave up 5 bases, with 13 bases separating them. The CDR3 DNA reads TGTGCCTGGAGTGTACGGGGGTATCGGACTGAAGCTTTCTTT. Translated: CAWSVRGYRTEAFF. Combining the CDR3 with reference TRBV30 and TRBJ1-1 gives the whole variable domain SQTIHQWPATLVQPVGSPLSLECTVEGTSNPNLYWYRQAAGRGLQLLFYSVGIGQISSEVPQNLSASRPQDRQFILSSKKLLLSDSGFYLCAWSVRGYRTEAFFGQGTRLTVV.

This chain uses TRBV15 with TRBJ2-6, with 7 bases matching TRBD2. Unmatched junction bases numbered 12, after V lost 1 base and J lost 0 bases. CDR1 is LNHNV and CDR2 is YYDKDF in the germline V gene (reference sequence). The CDR3 runs 20 residues. The CDR3 nucleotides read TGTGCCACCAGCAGAGGTATCTTAGCGGGTCTCAGCTCTGGGGCCAACGTCCTGACTTTC. This gives the protein CATSRGILAGLSSGANVLTF.

This chain joins TRBV9 and TRBJ2-2; a weak D match, TRBD1 (6 bases). This CDR3 spans 15 amino acids. With 4 bases removed from V and 0 bases from J, the gap between germline ends came to 10 bases. Germline V gene lookup returns CDR1 SGDLS and CDR2 YYNGEE. The DNA for the CDR3 is TGTGCCAGCAGCCGGGGACACGCGAACACCGGGGAGCTGTTTTTT. It translates to CASSRGHANTGELFF.

The chain couples TRBV2 to TRBJ2-1; 11 positions match TRBD2. The junction had 16 bases not matched to a gene; V was cut back by 6 bases and J by 6 bases. CDR1 and CDR2 from the germline V gene are SNHLY and FYNNEI. The CDR3 has 18 residues. CDR3 loop: CASRPKRLAGRTGNEQFF. DNA for the CDR3: TGTGCCAGCAGACCCAAAAGACTAGCGGGAAGGACGGGCAATGAGCAGTTCTTC.